This T cell receptor (beta chain) is drawn from a study of molecular identifiers for immune sequencing clone quantification. In the study overall: Replicates involved a five-way split of RNA from roughly 20,000 or 100,000 naive CD8 cells, with sequencing of four. Findings of the study overall: Effector cells kept over 97% of their molecules in clones above 20 RNA copies, while naive cells kept under 1% there.

For naive CD8 T cells, sorting used the CD8+CD4-CCR7+CD45RA+ phenotype. Listed TCR primers and previously described methods were used for bulk TCR libraries. TCRdb recomputed calls from the PCR reads with MiXCR, one row per CDR3 protein. The data contain more than 70,000 distinct CDR3 sequences, around 23% of them singletons. With regard to this clonotype: As yet, its antigen is unknown. A much larger clone differs by one base, so this may be a read error. This is likely a read error, given that the CDR3 carries no conserved phenylalanine or tryptophan at its end.

V shed 4 bases and J 6 bases; nucleotides not matched to a gene: 7. There are 14 residues in the CDR3. CDR1 is PRHDT, CDR2 FYEKMQ, per germline (reference sequence). The rearrangement uses TRBV13 and TRBJ1-2; 8 bases are shared with TRBD1. Sequencing used naive CD8+ T cells from blood, with Jurkat cell RNA spiked in. Described subset: FACS-sorted CD8+CD4-CCR7+CD45RA+ naive T cells. This clonotype originated in a human donor in good health. Some libraries in this study had Jurkat cell RNA spiked in. CDR3 region: CASSSRTGFNGYTL. Written as DNA, the CDR3 is TGTGCCAGCAGCTCGCGGACAGGGTTTAATGGCTACACCCTC.